Included here is one T cell receptor beta chain sequence, with context. With 3 bases removed from V and 0 bases from J, the gap between germline ends came to 9 bases. From germline, CDR1 is LNHDA and CDR2 SQIVND (reference sequence). This CDR3 is built from 15 residues. As processed by the authors: Amplification of reference gene primers was used by the study to estimate nucleated cell counts. Method: immunoSEQ multiplex PCR; TCRdb's copy keeps in-frame clones and lacks some. V and J calls and clone size are copied from that table; D and trimming were computed from the DNA. The table shows about 360,000 clones, with less than 90% occurring only once. A Seattle source enrolled patients during active infection and followed them longitudinally. This specimen belongs to a study of blood T cell repertoires in COVID-19. Study in general: Samples came from the United States, Italy and Spain, spanning acute and convalescent COVID-19. PBMCs, B-cell-depleted T cells, or T cells provided the cDNA or gDNA that made up the material.

This sequence was found in a woman aged 60-75 years with COVID-19, enrolled during active disease. This chain joins TRBV19 and TRBJ1-3; weak D call: TRBD1 (6 bases). Material: peripheral blood. CDR3 in DNA: TGTGCCAGTAGTATGGGACATACCTCTGGAAACACCATATATTTT. It codes for CASSMGHTSGNTIYF.